The 8 T cell receptor beta chains listed next were all sequenced from one sample in a study of early T cells in non-severe SARS-CoV-2 infection. From the 5' RACE reads, TCRdb called clonotypes with MiXCR, one entry per CDR3 protein. The sample yields more than 80,000 distinct CDR3 sequences, 8% to 13% seen once. Source material: whole blood. These receptors all come from an adult who was a healthcare worker with PCR-confirmed SARS-CoV-2 infection or an uninfected control (not recorded which).

At least ten counts were recorded for this clonotype. The chain couples TRBV28 to TRBJ2-7; D ambiguous. With 5 bases removed from V and 1 base from J, the gap between germline ends came to 12 bases. CDR3 length: 14 amino acids. Germline CDR1 reads MDHEN; CDR2 reads SYDVKM. DNA of the CDR3: TGTGCCAGCAGTCGCCCTCCGGAATCCTACGAGCAGTACTTC. Translating it yields CASSRPPESYEQYF.

This clonotype was seen repeatedly, ten times or more. The chain employs TRBV6-5 and TRBJ1-5; D not certain. The CDR3 is 13 residues long. Trimming took 2 bases from V and 3 from J, leaving 5 bases between them. From germline, CDR1 is MNHEY and CDR2 SVGAGI. CDR3 DNA sequence: TGTGCCAGCAGTTACGTCTACAATCAGCCCCAGCATTTT. Translated: CASSYVYNQPQHF.

This clonotype was counted between two and nine times. The chain combines TRBV4-1 with TRBJ2-3; the D gene is possibly TRBD1 (5 bases). The CDR3 is 14 amino acids. Germline CDR1 MGHRA, CDR2 YSYEKL. With 6 bases removed from V and 6 bases from J, the gap between germline ends came to 16 bases. CDR3 amino acids: CASRPTGKSDTQYF. The CDR3 DNA reads TGCGCCAGCAGACCCACAGGAAAATCCGATACGCAGTATTTT.

V and J are TRBV5-1 and TRBJ2-2; possibly TRBD2 for D (6 bases). V lost 6 bases, J lost 0 bases, and 15 bases lay in between. Per germline, CDR1 SGHRS and CDR2 YFSETQ. This CDR3 is built from 16 residues. Here the CDR3 DNA reads TGCGCCAGCACCCCGCTAGCGCAAACGAACACCGGGGAGCTGTTTTTT. Its protein product is CASTPLAQTNTGELFF. Combining the CDR3 with reference TRBV5-1 and TRBJ2-2 gives the whole variable domain KAGVTQTPRYLIKTRGQQVTLSCSPISGHRSVSWYQQTPGQGLQFLFEYFSETQRNKGNFPGRFSGRQFSNSRSEMNVSTLELGDSALYLCASTPLAQTNTGELFFGEGSRLTVL.

This rearrangement joins TRBV2 to TRBJ1-2; D perhaps matches TRBD1 (5 bases). The germline V and J ends were trimmed by 8 bases and 5 bases, with 21 bases remaining between them. CDR1 and CDR2 (germline): SNHLY, FYNNEI. The length of the CDR3 is 15 residues. The CDR3 is CASRPGLTSGYGYTF. For the CDR3, the DNA is TGTGCCAGCCGACCGGGACTGACAAGTGGTTATGGCTACACCTTC.

This clonotype was detected a few times. The V and J genes are TRBV6-1 and TRBJ1-6; 10 positions match TRBD1. The V gene's germline CDR1 is MNHNS and CDR2 SASEGT. This CDR3 spans 16 amino acids. V was clipped by 2 bases and J by 10 bases; unmatched bases: 8. CDR3 protein: CASSEIPGQGKSPLHF. For the CDR3, the DNA is TGTGCCAGCAGTGAAATTCCGGGACAGGGGAAATCACCCCTCCACTTT.

Details on this clonotype: One base away lies a much larger clone, so this may be a sequencing read error. The J gene is TRBJ2-6, the V gene TRBV7-9; D unresolved. Trimming took off 7 bases at V and 0 bases at J, with 16 bases between the two ends. CDR3 size: 17 residues. Per the germline V gene, CDR1 is SEHNR and CDR2 is FQNEAQ (reference sequence). The CDR3: CASNNSFRISGANVLTF. CDR3 sequence (DNA): TGTGCCAGCAATAACAGCTTTCGTATCTCTGGGGCCAACGTCCTGACTTTC.

This clonotype was recorded a few times. The chain couples TRBV6-6 to TRBJ1-5; the D gene is possibly TRBD1 (5 bases). The CDR3 sequence is 16 residues long. Between the trimmed V and J ends, which lost 2 bases and 5 bases, there was a span of 16 bases. CDR1 is MNHNY, CDR2 SVGAGI, per germline (reference sequence). The CDR3: CASSYLSPGRDQPQHF. CDR3 coding DNA: TGTGCCAGCAGTTACCTGTCCCCCGGCAGGGATCAGCCCCAGCATTTT.